The 24 T cell receptor beta chains given below trace back to one sample, sequenced in a study of blood T cell repertoires in COVID-19. Generated by immunoSEQ multiplex PCR, the TCRdb table keeps only in-frame clones and is missing some. The repertoire includes about 210,000 clones, approximately 84% of them detected once, and about 7.3% sits in the top ten. What was sequenced was peripheral blood. These receptor sequences come from a woman in her forties or fifties with active or convalescent COVID-19.

The V call is TRBV5-1, the J call TRBJ1-6, with D unresolved. The CDR3 is made up of 14 amino acids. The germline V and J ends were trimmed by 0 bases and 11 bases, with 12 bases remaining between them. CDR1 SGHRS and CDR2 YFSETQ come from the germline V gene. CDR3 sequence: CASSLGGLWAPLHF. The CDR3 DNA reads as TGCGCCAGCAGCTTGGGCGGATTATGGGCACCCCTCCACTTT.

V and J are TRBV2 and TRBJ1-2, with D possibly being TRBD1 (5 bases). The V gene lost 6 bases and the J gene lost 7 bases, with 18 bases spanning the gap. Per the germline V gene, CDR1 is SNHLY and CDR2 is FYNNEI. This CDR3 contains 14 residues. This CDR3 is CASSPQLSGGGYTF. The DNA for the CDR3 is TGTGCCAGCAGCCCCCAACTATCCGGGGGTGGCTACACCTTC.

V is TRBV5-4 and J is TRBJ2-7; D gene ambiguous. This CDR3 is 14 amino acids long. The germline V and J ends were trimmed by 3 bases and 0 bases, with 10 bases remaining between them. Germline values: CDR1 SGHNT, CDR2 YYREEE (reference sequence). CDR3 region: CASSSRGSSYEQYF. The CDR3 DNA reads TGTGCCAGCAGCTCTCGAGGAAGCTCCTACGAGCAGTACTTC.

The chain is built from TRBV15 and TRBJ1-4; D is unresolved. CDR1 is LNHNV, CDR2 YYDKDF, per germline (reference sequence). The V gene lost 3 bases and the J gene lost 6 bases, with 17 bases spanning the gap. CDR3 length: 16 residues. CDR3: CATSSGSSYSHEKLFF. CDR3 DNA: TGTGCCACCAGCAGCGGGTCGAGCTACTCCCATGAAAAACTGTTTTTT.

This rearrangement joins TRBV18 to TRBJ2-7; D is unclear. V was shortened by 0 bases and J by 2 bases, with 8 bases between the two germline ends. Germline CDR1 is KGHSH and CDR2 is LQKENI. CDR3 length equals 14 residues. The CDR3: CASSPPKATYEQYV. For the CDR3, the DNA is TGTGCCAGCTCACCACCTAAAGCCACCTACGAGCAGTACGTC.

The gene calls are TRBV19 and TRBJ2-7, with a tentative D call TRBD1 (6 bases). V lost 5 bases and J lost 2, with 16 bases in between. CDR3 size: 15 residues. Germline CDR1 LNHDA, CDR2 SQIVND (reference sequence). Here the CDR3 DNA reads TGTGCCAGTAGTCCAGGACAGTGGAGCACCTACGAGCAGTACTTC. It encodes CASSPGQWSTYEQYF.

The CDR3 is CASSSYRDTKTGELFF. The CDR3 DNA reads as TGTGCCAGCAGCTCATACCGGGACACAAAAACCGGGGAGCTGTTTTTT. The V gene is TRBV5-4, the J gene TRBJ2-2; D is possibly TRBD1 (6 bases). The CDR3 length is 16 residues. V gave up 3 bases and J gave up 5 bases, with 17 bases separating them. CDR1 and CDR2 from the germline V gene are SGHNT and YYREEE (reference sequence).

This chain joins TRBV3-1 (or the pseudogene TRBV3-2) and TRBJ1-2, with unresolved D. This CDR3 comprises 13 residues. Trimming left V 3 bases short and J 6 bases short, with 11 bases between. Germline CDR1 reads LGHDT; CDR2 reads YNNKEL (reference sequence). Here the CDR3 DNA reads TGTGCCAGCAGCCACTTGGCATCTCATGGCTACACCTTC. This gives the protein CASSHLASHGYTF.

The chain carries TRBV7-2 and TRBJ1-1; D remains unclear. This CDR3 spans 15 amino acids. V was clipped by 1 base and J by 2 bases, with 11 bases between them. Germline V gene data show CDR1 as SGHTA and CDR2 as FQGNSA. The CDR3 nucleotides are TGTGCCAGCAGCTTAGGAGGGTCGGGCAACACTGAAGCTTTCTTT. Its protein product is CASSLGGSGNTEAFF. The full variable domain, its missing parts supplied by reference TRBV7-2 and TRBJ1-1, is GAGVSQSPSNKVTEKGKDVELRCDPISGHTALYWYRQSLGQGLEFLIYFQGNSAPDKSGLPSDRFSAERTGGSVSTLTIQRTQQEDSAVYLCASSLGGSGNTEAFFGQGTRLTVV.

The chain joins TRBV7-9 to TRBJ1-3; 9 bases line up with TRBD1. The ends lost 5 bases at V and 8 bases at J; junction bases unmatched: 4. CDR3 length: 13 amino acids. Germline V gene sequence: CDR1 SEHNR, CDR2 FQNEAQ (reference sequence). The DNA for the CDR3 is TGTGCCAGCAGCACACAGGGGGCGGACACCATATATTTT. Protein sequence: CASSTQGADTIYF.

The chain carries TRBV5-1 and TRBJ2-1, with 12 bases that match TRBD2. The junction had 2 bases not matched to a gene; V was cut back by 0 bases and J by 7 bases. Germline lookup yields CDR1 SGHRS and CDR2 YFSETQ. The CDR3 has 15 amino acids. CDR3 amino acids: CASSLGTSGTNEQFF. As DNA, the CDR3 is TGCGCCAGCAGCTTGGGGACTAGCGGGACAAATGAGCAGTTCTTC.

The chain combines TRBV18 with TRBJ1-1; tentatively, D is TRBD1 (6 bases). V lost 3 bases, J lost 2 bases, and 13 bases lay in between. The germline gives CDR1 KGHSH, CDR2 LQKENI. The CDR3 totals 15 residues. CDR3 loop: CASSPDRNFNTEAFF. The CDR3 DNA follows: TGTGCCAGCTCACCTGACAGGAATTTTAACACTGAAGCTTTCTTT.

The chain joins TRBV6-4 to TRBJ2-1; 8 bases fit TRBD1. CDR1 is MRHNA and CDR2 is SNTAGT in the germline V gene. With 6 bases clipped from V and 3 bases from J, the junction kept 4 bases outside the gene matches. CDR3 length: 14 residues. CDR3 DNA: TGTGCCAGCAGGAAGGGACAGGACTACAATGAGCAGTTCTTC. Its protein product is CASRKGQDYNEQFF.

DNA for the CDR3: TGTGCCAGCAGTATTGACAGGGGATCACCCCTCCACTTT. Protein: CASSIDRGSPLHF. The rearrangement uses TRBV27 and TRBJ1-6; 8 bases fit TRBD1. With 5 bases clipped from V and 10 bases from J, the junction kept 4 bases outside the gene matches. Germline CDR1 reads MNHEY; CDR2 reads SMNVEV (reference sequence). The CDR3 consists of 13 residues.

This chain joins TRBV9 and TRBJ2-3; the D gene is possibly TRBD2 (5 bases). This CDR3 region has 16 residues. The germline V gene has CDR1 SGDLS and CDR2 YYNGEE. V gave up 0 bases and J gave up 4 bases, with 15 bases separating them. The CDR3 spells CASSVGEGFGADTQYF. DNA of the CDR3: TGTGCCAGCAGCGTAGGTGAAGGTTTCGGGGCAGATACGCAGTATTTT.

This chain uses TRBV10-2 with TRBJ1-1, with D tentatively TRBD1 (5 bases). This CDR3 has 14 amino acids. The germline V and J ends were trimmed by 7 bases and 0 bases, with 12 bases remaining between them. Germline loops: CDR1 WSHSY, CDR2 SAAADI. This CDR3 is CASTPGYLNTEAFF. The CDR3 DNA sequence: TGCGCCAGCACTCCAGGGTACTTGAACACTGAAGCTTTCTTT.

The V call is TRBV7-9, the J call TRBJ1-2; 9 bases are shared with TRBD1. The germline V gene encodes CDR1 SEHNR and CDR2 FQNEAQ (reference sequence). The V gene end was trimmed by 5 bases and the J gene end by 7 bases; junction bases not matched to a gene: 5. The CDR3 has 13 amino acids. The CDR3 loop reads CASSKGQGRGYTF. For the CDR3, the DNA is TGTGCCAGCAGCAAGGGACAGGGACGTGGCTACACCTTC.

The chain carries TRBV5-1 and TRBJ2-7, with D possibly TRBD1 on 5 matching bases. The CDR3 consists of 15 residues. Per germline, CDR1 SGHRS and CDR2 YFSETQ. The germline V and J ends were trimmed by 0 bases and 0 bases, with 10 bases remaining between them. CDR3 sequence (DNA): TGCGCCAGCAGCTTGGACGGCAGGGCCTCCTACGAGCAGTACTTC. Amino acid sequence: CASSLDGRASYEQYF.

This chain joins TRBV28 and TRBJ2-3; 8 bases match TRBD1. The CDR3 is 18 amino acids. Losses at the gene ends were 3 bases for V and 4 bases for J; bases not matched to a gene: 15. Looked up from germline, CDR1 is MDHEN and CDR2 is SYDVKM. The CDR3 loop reads CASSFPTLRGPEADTQYF. CDR3 nucleotide sequence: TGTGCCAGCAGTTTCCCAACTCTCAGGGGGCCTGAGGCAGATACGCAGTATTTT.

The chain employs TRBV27 and TRBJ2-7; 12 bases are a match to TRBD2. V gave up 5 bases and J gave up 3 bases; unmatched junction bases: 2. This CDR3 spans 14 amino acids. Germline lookup yields CDR1 MNHEY and CDR2 SMNVEV (reference sequence). The CDR3 loop is CASSRTSGVYEQYV. The CDR3 DNA sequence: TGTGCCAGCAGTCGGACTAGCGGGGTCTACGAGCAGTACGTC.

This chain joins TRBV19 and TRBJ2-5; a possible D gene is TRBD1 (5 bases). There are 13 residues in the CDR3. Trimming left V 5 bases short and J 5 bases short, with 12 bases between. Germline V gene data show CDR1 as LNHDA and CDR2 as SQIVND (reference sequence). CDR3 sequence: CASSYQGKETQYF. The CDR3 DNA follows: TGTGCCAGTAGTTACCAGGGAAAGGAGACCCAGTACTTC.

This sequence joins TRBV6-5 and TRBJ1-6, with D perhaps TRBD1 (6 bases). Germline-derived CDR1 and CDR2 are MNHEY and SVGAGI. V lost 2 bases and J lost 10, with 12 bases in between. This CDR3 has 14 residues. CDR3 amino acids: CASSYARGGSPLHF. In nucleotides, the CDR3 is TGTGCCAGCAGTTACGCCAGGGGAGGGTCACCCCTCCACTTT.

This rearrangement joins TRBV4-1 to TRBJ1-2; D is uncertain. The CDR3 has 11 amino acids. V lost 3 bases and J lost 8, with 7 bases in between. CDR1 and CDR2 (germline): MGHRA, YSYEKL. CDR3 nucleotides: TGCGCCAGCAGCCATCTTCGGGGCTACACCTTC. The encoded protein is CASSHLRGYTF.

This clone was recorded a few times. This chain uses TRBV29-1 with TRBJ2-5; TRBD1 matches 7 bases. Germline lookup yields CDR1 SQVTM and CDR2 ANQGSEA. CDR3 length equals 14 residues. J was trimmed by 5 bases and V by 7 bases; bases with no gene match: 13. CDR3 sequence reads: CSAETGSMAETQYF. The CDR3 nucleotides read TGCAGCGCAGAGACAGGGTCAATGGCGGAGACCCAGTACTTC.